This T cell receptor (beta chain) comes out of a study of T cells in pancreatic ductal adenocarcinoma. Whole-study results and caveats: Tumor samples had fewer productive templates and approximately 8.8-fold fewer unique clonotypes than blood. Enrichment of CD45RO+ effector over naive T cells in tumors may bias clonality.

Libraries were prepared by immunoSEQ multiplex PCR; TCRdb keeps only in-frame clonotypes and omits some of them. The sample lists about 9,000 clones, over 85% occurring once. Concerning this clone: The antigen remains undetermined.

Surgery without prior neoadjuvant therapy was the treatment of the selected pancreatic ductal adenocarcinoma patients. Trimming pared 5 bases from V and 9 bases from J, leaving 14 bases between. Germline V gene data show CDR1 as WSHSY and CDR2 as SAAADI. This CDR3 contains 13 residues. The rearrangement links TRBV10-2 to TRBJ2-1; D perhaps matches TRBD2 (5 bases). Material: PBMCs. The receptor comes from a human donor with pancreatic ductal adenocarcinoma. The CDR3 DNA is TGCGCCAGCAGTCCTACTAGGGCGGGTGAGCAGTTCTTC. Amino acid sequence: CASSPTRAGEQFF.